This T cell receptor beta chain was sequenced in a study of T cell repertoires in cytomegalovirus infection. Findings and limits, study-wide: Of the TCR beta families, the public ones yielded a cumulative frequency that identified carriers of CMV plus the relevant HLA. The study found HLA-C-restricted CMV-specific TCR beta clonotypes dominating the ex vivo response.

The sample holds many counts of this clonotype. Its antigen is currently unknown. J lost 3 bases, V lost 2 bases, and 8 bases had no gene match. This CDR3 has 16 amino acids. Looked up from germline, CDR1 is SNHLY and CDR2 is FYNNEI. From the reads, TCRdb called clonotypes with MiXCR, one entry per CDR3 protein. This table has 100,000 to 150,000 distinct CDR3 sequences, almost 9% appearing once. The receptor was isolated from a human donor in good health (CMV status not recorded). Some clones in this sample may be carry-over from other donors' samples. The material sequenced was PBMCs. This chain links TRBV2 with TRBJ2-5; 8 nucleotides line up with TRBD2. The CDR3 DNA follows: TGTGCCAGCAGTGAAAGCTTAGCGGGGAGAAAAGAGACCCAGTACTTC. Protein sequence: CASSESLAGRKETQYF.